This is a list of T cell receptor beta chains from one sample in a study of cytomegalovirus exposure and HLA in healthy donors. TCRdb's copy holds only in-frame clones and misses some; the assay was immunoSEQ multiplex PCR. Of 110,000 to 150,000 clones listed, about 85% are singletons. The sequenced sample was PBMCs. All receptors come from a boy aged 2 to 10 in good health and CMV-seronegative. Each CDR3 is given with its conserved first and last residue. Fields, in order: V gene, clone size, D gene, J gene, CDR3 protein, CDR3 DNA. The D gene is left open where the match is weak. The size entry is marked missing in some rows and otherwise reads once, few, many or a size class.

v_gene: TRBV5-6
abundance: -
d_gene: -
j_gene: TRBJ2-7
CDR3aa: CASSPGAYEQYF
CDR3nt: TGTGCCAGCAGCCCAGGGGCGTACGAGCAGTACTTC

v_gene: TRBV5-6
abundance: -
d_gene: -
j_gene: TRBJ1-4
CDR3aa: CASSLVGQSDEKLFF
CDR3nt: TGTGCCAGCAGCTTGGTCGGACAATCTGACGAAAAACTGTTTTTT

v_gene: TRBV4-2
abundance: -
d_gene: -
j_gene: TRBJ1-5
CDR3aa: CASSQEGRGGWKSNQPQHF
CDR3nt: TGTGCCAGCAGCCAAGAAGGTAGGGGGGGCTGGAAAAGCAATCAGCCCCAGCATTTT

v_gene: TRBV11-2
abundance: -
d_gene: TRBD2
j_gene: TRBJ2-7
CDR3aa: CASSPGIITGLLGVYEQYF
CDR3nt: TGTGCCAGCAGCCCGGGAATCATAACGGGACTACTGGGCGTCTACGAGCAGTACTTC

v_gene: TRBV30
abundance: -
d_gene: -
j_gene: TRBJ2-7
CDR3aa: CAWGGVSYYEQYF
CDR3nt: TGTGCCTGGGGAGGGGTTAGCTACTACGAGCAGTACTTC

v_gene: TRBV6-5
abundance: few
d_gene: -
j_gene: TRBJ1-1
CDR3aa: CASSDKMNTEAFF
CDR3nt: TGTGCCAGCAGTGACAAAATGAACACTGAAGCTTTCTTT

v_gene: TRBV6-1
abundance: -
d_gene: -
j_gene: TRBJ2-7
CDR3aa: CASSDGARYEQYF
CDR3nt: TGTGCCAGCAGTGATGGGGCCCGTTACGAGCAGTACTTC

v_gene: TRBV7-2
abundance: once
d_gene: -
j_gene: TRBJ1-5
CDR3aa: CASSPALNQPQHF
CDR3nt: TGTGCCAGCAGCCCCGCGTTGAATCAGCCCCAGCATTTT

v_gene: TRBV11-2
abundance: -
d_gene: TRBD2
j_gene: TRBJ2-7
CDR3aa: CASSLAGLGYEQYF
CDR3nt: TGTGCCAGCAGTCTAGCGGGACTAGGCTACGAGCAGTACTTC

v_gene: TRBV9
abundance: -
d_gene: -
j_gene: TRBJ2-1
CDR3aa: CASSVDLVSGNEQFF
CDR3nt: TGTGCCAGCAGCGTAGACCTGGTATCAGGCAATGAGCAGTTCTTC

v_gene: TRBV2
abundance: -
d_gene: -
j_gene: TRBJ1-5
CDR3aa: CASSGDGAGANQPQHF
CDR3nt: TGTGCCAGCAGTGGAGACGGTGCTGGGGCCAATCAGCCCCAGCATTTT

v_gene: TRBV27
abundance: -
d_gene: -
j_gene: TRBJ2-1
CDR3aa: CASSPEQGSPYNEQFF
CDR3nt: TGTGCCAGCAGTCCAGAGCAGGGATCCCCTTACAATGAGCAGTTCTTC

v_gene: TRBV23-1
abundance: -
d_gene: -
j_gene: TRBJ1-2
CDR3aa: CASAERVKKEQLVGYTF
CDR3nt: TGCGCCAGCGCCGAACGGGTTAAAAAAGAACAACTAGTGGGCTACACCTTC

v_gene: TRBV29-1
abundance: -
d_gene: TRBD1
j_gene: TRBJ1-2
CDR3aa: CSVEGKGALSGANYGYTF
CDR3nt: TGCAGCGTCGAAGGAAAGGGGGCGCTGAGTGGGGCTAACTATGGCTACACCTTC

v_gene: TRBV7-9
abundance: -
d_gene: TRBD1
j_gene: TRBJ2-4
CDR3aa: CASSGGDRGKAKNIQYF
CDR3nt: TGTGCCAGCAGCGGGGGGGACAGGGGTAAGGCCAAAAACATTCAGTACTTC

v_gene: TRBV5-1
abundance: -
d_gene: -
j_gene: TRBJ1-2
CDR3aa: CASSLIPSKGYTF
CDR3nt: TGCGCCAGCAGCTTAATCCCGTCTAAGGGCTACACCTTC

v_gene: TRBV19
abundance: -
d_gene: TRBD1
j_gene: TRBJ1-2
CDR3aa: CASSLRTGMNYTF
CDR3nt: TGTGCCAGTAGTTTAAGGACAGGAATGAACTACACCTTC

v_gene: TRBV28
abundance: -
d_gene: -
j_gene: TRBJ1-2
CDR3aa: CASSLPRVIGYTF
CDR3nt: TGTGCCAGCAGTTTACCGAGAGTGATTGGCTACACCTTC

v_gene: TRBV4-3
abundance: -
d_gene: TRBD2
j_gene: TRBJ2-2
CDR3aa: CASSQEGTSGSAGELFF
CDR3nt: TGCGCCAGCAGCCAAGAAGGGACTAGCGGGAGTGCCGGGGAGCTGTTTTTT

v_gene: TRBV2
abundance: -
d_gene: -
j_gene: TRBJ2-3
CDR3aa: CASRLVGLFGTDTQYF
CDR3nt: TGTGCCAGCAGGCTCGTCGGGTTATTCGGAACAGATACGCAGTATTTT

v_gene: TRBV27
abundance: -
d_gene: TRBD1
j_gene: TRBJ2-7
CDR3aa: CASSTRGQRGTYEQYF
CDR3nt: TGTGCCAGCAGTACCCGGGGACAGAGAGGTACCTACGAGCAGTACTTC

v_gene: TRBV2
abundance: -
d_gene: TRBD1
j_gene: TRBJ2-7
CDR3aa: CASSDLQGSPYEQYF
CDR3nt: TGTGCCAGCAGTGACCTACAGGGGTCCCCCTACGAGCAGTACTTC

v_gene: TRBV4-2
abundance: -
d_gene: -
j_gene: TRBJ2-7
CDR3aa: CASSQAMSETGEQYF
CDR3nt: TGTGCCAGCAGCCAAGCTATGTCTGAAACGGGGGAGCAGTACTTC

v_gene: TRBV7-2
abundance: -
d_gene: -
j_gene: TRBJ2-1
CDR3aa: CASSFGLAGEQFF
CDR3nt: TGTGCCAGCAGCTTCGGACTCGCCGGGGAGCAGTTCTTC

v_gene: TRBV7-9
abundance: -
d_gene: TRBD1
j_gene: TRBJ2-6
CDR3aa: CASSLAGQGEPSGANVLTF
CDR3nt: TGTGCCAGCAGCTTAGCTGGACAGGGGGAGCCCTCTGGGGCCAACGTCCTGACTTTC

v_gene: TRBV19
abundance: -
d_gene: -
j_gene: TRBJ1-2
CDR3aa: CASSIYRYGYTF
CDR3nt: TGTGCCAGTAGTATTTATCGCTATGGCTACACCTTC

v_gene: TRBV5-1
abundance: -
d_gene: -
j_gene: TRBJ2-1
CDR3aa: CASSLGTVGYNEQFF
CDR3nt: TGCGCCAGCAGCTTAGGAACAGTAGGCTACAATGAGCAGTTCTTC

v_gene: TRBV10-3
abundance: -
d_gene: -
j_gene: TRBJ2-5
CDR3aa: CAMSDTDRGTQYF
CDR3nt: TGTGCCATGAGTGATACAGACCGGGGGACCCAGTACTTC

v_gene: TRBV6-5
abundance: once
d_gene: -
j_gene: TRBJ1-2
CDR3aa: CASSYEGGGYTF
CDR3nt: TGTGCCAGCAGTTACGAAGGGGGTGGCTACACCTTC

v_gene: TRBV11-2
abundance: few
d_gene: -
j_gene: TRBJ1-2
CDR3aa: CASSPSTGAGSYGYTF
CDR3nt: TGTGCCAGCAGCCCCTCAACCGGAGCGGGTTCCTATGGCTACACCTTC

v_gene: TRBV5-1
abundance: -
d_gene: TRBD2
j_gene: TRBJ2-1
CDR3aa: CASSLGLAGGVDEQFF
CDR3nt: TGCGCCAGCAGCTTGGGACTAGCGGGAGGGGTTGATGAGCAGTTCTTC

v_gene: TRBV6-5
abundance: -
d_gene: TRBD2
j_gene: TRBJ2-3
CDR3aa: CASSKLAEGTDTQYF
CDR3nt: TGTGCCAGCAGTAAACTAGCGGAGGGCACAGATACGCAGTATTTT

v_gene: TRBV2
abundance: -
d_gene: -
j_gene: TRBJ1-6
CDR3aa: CASKGTSGSPLHF
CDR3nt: TGTGCCAGCAAAGGGACTAGTGGCTCACCCCTCCACTTT

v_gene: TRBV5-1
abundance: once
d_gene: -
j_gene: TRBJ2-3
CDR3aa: CASSLGASTDTQYF
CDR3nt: TGCGCCAGCAGCTTGGGGGCTAGCACAGATACGCAGTATTTT

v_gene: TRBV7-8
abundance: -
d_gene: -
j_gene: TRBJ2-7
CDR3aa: CASSPSYEQYF
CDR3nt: TGTGCCAGCAGCCCATCCTACGAGCAGTACTTC

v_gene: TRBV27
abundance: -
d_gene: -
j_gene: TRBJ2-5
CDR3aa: CASSLREEETQYF
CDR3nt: TGTGCCAGCAGTTTAAGAGAAGAAGAGACCCAGTACTTC

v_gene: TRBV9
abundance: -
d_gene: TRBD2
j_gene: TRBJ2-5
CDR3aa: CASSVGRGEETQYF
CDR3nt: TGTGCCAGCAGCGTCGGCCGGGGGGAAGAGACCCAGTACTTC

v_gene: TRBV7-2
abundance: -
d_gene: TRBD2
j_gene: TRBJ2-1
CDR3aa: CASVRTPSGGIDEQFF
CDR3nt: TGTGCCAGCGTCCGGACACCTAGCGGGGGGATCGATGAGCAGTTCTTC

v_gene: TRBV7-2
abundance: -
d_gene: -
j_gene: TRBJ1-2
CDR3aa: CASSLVLGQTHGYTF
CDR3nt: TGTGCCAGCAGCTTAGTCCTAGGACAAACCCATGGCTACACCTTC

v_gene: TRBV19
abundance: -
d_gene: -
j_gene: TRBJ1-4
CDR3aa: CASSIRTATNEKLFF
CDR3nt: TGTGCCAGTAGTATACGTACAGCAACTAATGAAAAACTGTTTTTT

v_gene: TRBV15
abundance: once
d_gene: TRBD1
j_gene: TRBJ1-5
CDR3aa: CATSRSYGTVSQYANQPQHF
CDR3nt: TGTGCCACCAGCAGGAGCTACGGGACAGTTTCCCAATATGCCAATCAGCCCCAGCATTTT

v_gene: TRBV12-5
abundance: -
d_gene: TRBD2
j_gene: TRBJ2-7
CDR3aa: CASGLVLGSGGSYEQYF
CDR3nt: TGTGCTAGTGGTTTGGTACTCGGCAGCGGGGGCTCCTACGAGCAGTACTTC

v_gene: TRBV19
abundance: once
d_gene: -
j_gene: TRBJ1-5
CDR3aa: CASSLTERNQPQHF
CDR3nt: TGTGCCAGTAGTCTCACGGAGCGCAATCAGCCCCAGCATTTT

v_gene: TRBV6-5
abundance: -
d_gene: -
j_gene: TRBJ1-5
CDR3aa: CASSTRPGGNQPQHF
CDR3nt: TGTGCCAGCTCAACTCGACCGGGGGGCAATCAGCCCCAGCATTTT

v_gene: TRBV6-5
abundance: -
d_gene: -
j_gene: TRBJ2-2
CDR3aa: CASIQLGGRSGELFF
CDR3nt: TGTGCCAGCATCCAATTGGGGGGAAGGAGCGGGGAGCTGTTTTTT

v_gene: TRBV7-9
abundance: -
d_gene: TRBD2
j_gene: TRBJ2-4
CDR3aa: CASSPDSREGPSRF
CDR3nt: TGTGCCAGCAGCCCCGACTCGCGGGAGGGCCCCAGTCGGTTC